Given below is one T cell receptor beta chain in context. The antigen is unknown. This sample is drawn from a study of blood T cells in healthy people across ages. The second PCR ran roughly 7 to 11 cycles with a sample-barcoded 5' primer and J-beta primers. A template-switch adaptor with 12 random nucleotides tagged each cDNA molecule. TCRdb re-called the 5' RACE reads through MiXCR, storing one row per CDR3 protein. The sample yields about 1.4 million distinct CDR3 sequences, approximately 59% seen once. Findings and caveats of the study: Diversity of TCR beta correlated strongly with naive T cell percentage.

Donor samples were obtained from healthy Caucasian individuals from Russia, aged 6 to 90. The extraction recovered at least 5 micrograms of total RNA per sample. Germline CDR1 and CDR2: MGHRA and YSYEKL. The CDR3 covers 16 residues. V shed 0 bases and J shed 3 bases, with 9 bases lying between them. This chain joins TRBV4-1 and TRBJ2-6, with a weak D call TRBD1 (6 bases). The clonotype was recovered from a man aged 18-30 years in good health. The specimen was blood. CDR3: CASSQEGGNGANVLTF. CDR3 nucleotide sequence: TGCGCCAGCAGCCAAGAAGGGGGAAATGGGGCCAACGTCCTGACTTTC.